This T cell receptor beta chain was captured in a study of cytomegalovirus exposure and HLA in healthy donors. At the level of the study: The 120 or so validation repertoires were reported in a later analysis to have been generated on the same platform as the 666 first-cohort repertoires. Findings and caveats of the study: Rarity held for most TCR sequences, but there were some public TCRs that occurred in many donors. Among the CMV-associated chains, a few were confirmed in vitro as specific for CMV antigens. The study labeled 150 to 200 TCR beta chains cytomegalovirus-associated.

About this clone itself: Its antigen is not identified.

There are 14 residues in the CDR3. Germline V gives CDR1 GTSNPN, CDR2 SVGIG (reference sequence). J lost 4 bases, V lost 1 base, and 6 bases had no gene match. The repertoire was sequenced with immunoSEQ multiplex PCR; TCRdb's copy has only in-frame clones and lacks some. Of 150,000 to 200,000 clones in the sample, roughly 80% were seen once. The receptor was derived from a man in his late teens or twenties in good health and CMV-seropositive. V usage is TRBV30 and J usage is TRBJ2-7; 8 bases agree with TRBD2. The sequencing sample was made of PBMCs. The CDR3 loop is CAWSALAGGYEQYF. CDR3 nucleotides: TGTGCCTGGAGTGCCCTGGCGGGAGGATACGAGCAGTACTTC.